A single sample is the source of the 29 T cell receptor beta chains below, sequenced in a study of low-dose radiotherapy and immunotherapy resistance in tumors. Specified time point: after trial treatment. Treatment defined: LDRT plus nivolumab, ipilimumab, low-dose cyclophosphamide and aspirin (RACIN trial). TRAV- and TRBV-specific primers were used for first-strand cDNA, which covered alpha and beta chains. It was with a constant-region primer and a V-primer adapter that TCRs were amplified over approximately 20 PCR cycles. From the reads, TCRdb called clonotypes with MiXCR, one entry per CDR3 protein. The data show around 84,000 distinct CDR3 sequences, less than 20% seen once. The sample in question was PBMCs, obtained after low-dose radiotherapy plus immunotherapy. These receptors were obtained from a male donor with prostate cancer.

This clonotype has a count of ten or more. The V gene is TRBV11-2, the J gene TRBJ1-1; 7 bases match TRBD1. The germline gives CDR1 SGHAT, CDR2 FQNNGV. V dropped 6 bases and J dropped 1; count of bases not matched to a gene: 5. The CDR3 runs to 14 residues. CDR3 coding DNA: TGTGCCAGCAGTTTAACAGGGGAGAACACTGAAGCTTTCTTT. Protein sequence: CASSLTGENTEAFF.

This clonotype has a count of ten or more. The rearrangement joins TRBV28 to TRBJ2-2, with 9 bases that match TRBD2. The V gene end was trimmed by 7 bases and the J gene end by 2 bases; junction bases not matched to a gene: 5. Germline CDR1 reads MDHEN; CDR2 reads SYDVKM. CDR3 length equals 15 residues. CDR3 residues: CASTLAGRNTGELFF. CDR3 nucleotides: TGTGCCAGCACCCTAGCGGGAAGAAACACCGGGGAGCTGTTTTTT.

At least ten counts were recorded for this clonotype. This chain connects TRBV7-9 to TRBJ1-1, with 8 bases aligning to TRBD1. Germline trimming cut 5 bases from V and 1 base from J; bases unmatched to any gene: 9. The CDR3 sequence is 16 residues long. Germline-derived CDR1 and CDR2 are SEHNR and FQNEAQ (reference sequence). CDR3 amino acids: CASSAPGQEKNTEAFF. The CDR3 bases are TGTGCCAGCAGCGCACCGGGACAGGAGAAGAACACTGAAGCTTTCTTT.

About this clonotype: Since a far larger clone is one base different, this is likely a read error. The chain combines TRBV7-2 with TRBJ2-1, with TRBD2 identical over 10 bases. J gave up 10 bases and V 3 bases, and 9 bases lay outside the gene matches. The germline CDR1 and CDR2 sequences are SGHTA and FQGNSA. This CDR3 comprises 15 residues. The CDR3 is CASSLLAGAAYEQFF. In DNA form, the CDR3 reads TGTGCCAGCAGCTTGCTAGCGGGAGCAGCTTACGAGCAGTTCTTC. The variable domain in full, with the rest retrieved from reference TRBV7-2 and TRBJ2-1, is GAGVSQSPSNKVTEKGKDVELRCDPISGHTALYWYRQSLGQGLEFLIYFQGNSAPDKSGLPSDRFSAERTGGSVSTLTIQRTQQEDSAVYLCASSLLAGAAYEQFFGPGTRLTVL.

This clonotype was detected many times. The chain links TRBV5-1 to TRBJ2-5, with 9 bases aligning to TRBD2. This CDR3 has 15 residues. Germline V gene lookup returns CDR1 SGHRS and CDR2 YFSETQ. Trimming removed 6 bases from V and 5 bases from J; junction bases left unmatched: 11. In DNA, the CDR3 is TGCGCCAGCAAAATTAGCGGGAGTGAGGTTGAGACCCAGTACTTC. This sequence encodes CASKISGSEVETQYF.

A note on this clonotype: With a far larger clone one base away, a read error is the likely cause. V usage is TRBV4-3 and J usage is TRBJ1-5; no definite D call. The length of the CDR3 is 15 residues. The germline CDR1 and CDR2 sequences are LGHNA and YSLEER. The CDR3 coding sequence is TGCGCCGGCAGCCAACTCCCCGGAGGGAATCAGCCCCAGCATTTT. Its protein product is CAGSQLPGGNQPQHF.

About this clonotype itself: A read error is the likely source, as a far larger clone sits one nucleotide away. CDR3 sequence: CASSQVGSFYEQFF. The CDR3 bases are TGCGCCAGCAGCCAAGTCGGGAGTTTCTACGAGCAGTTCTTC. The chain links TRBV4-3 to TRBJ2-1, with a possible D match to TRBD2 (6 bases). Trimming stripped 1 base from V and 10 bases from J, with 14 bases between. The CDR3 loop spans 14 amino acids. The germline gives CDR1 LGHNA, CDR2 YSLEER.

This clonotype came up a few times. The rearrangement uses TRBV28 and TRBJ2-7, with a possible D match to TRBD2 (6 bases). This CDR3 is 15 amino acids long. The germline V gene encodes CDR1 MDHEN and CDR2 SYDVKM. Trimming removed 4 bases at V and 4 bases at J, with 17 bases between. The CDR3 DNA sequence: TGTGCCAGCAGTTCCGGAGGGACCTCTTCTTACGAGCAGTACTTC. Its translation is CASSSGGTSSYEQYF.

The rearrangement joins TRBV28 to TRBJ2-7; weak D call: TRBD1 (6 bases). The length of the CDR3 is 14 residues. Looked up from germline, CDR1 is MDHEN and CDR2 is SYDVKM. Trimming removed 0 bases from V and 2 bases from J, with 8 bases in between. CDR3 residues: CASSLWGTPYEQYF. In nucleotides, the CDR3 is TGTGCCAGCAGTTTATGGGGGACACCCTACGAGCAGTACTTC. The entire variable domain, with the rest obtained from reference TRBV28 and TRBJ2-7, is as follows: DVKVTQSSRYLVKRTGEKVFLECVQDMDHENMFWYRQDPGLGLRLIYFSYDVKMKEKGDIPEGYSVSREKKERFSLILESASTNQTSMYLCASSLWGTPYEQYFGPGTRLTVT.

This clonotype was recorded many times. This chain joins TRBV3-1 and TRBJ1-4, with D maybe TRBD1 (6 bases). CDR3 length: 16 amino acids. Germline V gene sequence: CDR1 LGHDT, CDR2 YNNKEL (reference sequence). With 6 bases removed from V and 4 bases from J, the gap between germline ends came to 18 bases. The CDR3 sequence is CASRPTGLEDNEKLFF. CDR3 bases: TGTGCCAGCAGACCCACAGGGTTAGAGGATAATGAAAAACTGTTTTTT.

This clonotype was picked up many times. The CDR3: CASSFSGTGFYEQYF. CDR3 in DNA: TGTGCCAGCAGTTTCTCGGGGACGGGTTTTTACGAGCAGTACTTC. The V call is TRBV27, the J call TRBJ2-7; D possibly matches TRBD1 or TRBD2 (5 bases each). CDR1 and CDR2 from the germline V gene are MNHEY and SMNVEV (reference sequence). Trimming took off 3 bases at V and 4 bases at J, with 16 bases between the two ends. This CDR3 comprises 15 residues.

This clonotype was seen repeatedly, ten times or more. The chain couples TRBV20-1 to TRBJ2-3; D is unclear. In germline, CDR1 is DFQATT, CDR2 SNEGSKA (reference sequence). The CDR3 length is 13 residues. CDR3 coding DNA: TGCAGCCTCAAAACTGGCGGAGACCCAGCGCAGTATTTT. It encodes CSLKTGGDPAQYF.

This clonotype was seen repeatedly, ten times or more. The V and J genes are TRBV7-9 and TRBJ1-5; the D gene is possibly TRBD1 (6 bases). Trimming cost V 1 base and J 7 bases, with 17 bases left between them. The V gene's germline CDR1 is SEHNR and CDR2 FQNEAQ (reference sequence). The CDR3 covers 16 residues. The CDR3 spells CASSLVRGGREQPQHF. The CDR3 coding sequence is TGTGCCAGCAGCTTAGTTCGAGGGGGACGAGAACAGCCCCAGCATTTT.

The chain is built from TRBV5-5 and TRBJ2-7; maybe TRBD2 (5 bases). CDR3 length equals 13 residues. V lost 2 bases and J 7 bases, leaving 13 bases between the germline ends. Germline V gene data show CDR1 as SGHKS and CDR2 as YYEKEE (reference sequence). In DNA, the CDR3 is TGTGCCAGCAGCTTCATGGGGAGTTATGAGCAGTACTTC. It specifies CASSFMGSYEQYF.

This clonotype has ten or more counts. This rearrangement joins TRBV29-1 to TRBJ2-3; 8 bases match TRBD2. The CDR3 is 15 amino acids. Trimming cost V 8 bases and J 1 base; bases outside gene matches: 11. Germline values: CDR1 SQVTM, CDR2 ANQGSEA. The CDR3, as DNA: TGCAGCCTAGAGGCCGGAGCGGGGGGCACAGATACGCAGTATTTT. The encoded protein is CSLEAGAGGTDTQYF.

The J gene is TRBJ1-2, the V gene TRBV6-6, with D possibly being TRBD1 (5 bases). The CDR3 sequence is 12 residues long. V lost 10 bases and J lost 3, with 12 bases in between. Germline V gives CDR1 MNHNY, CDR2 SVGAGI (reference sequence). In nucleotides, the CDR3 is TGTGCCACCGGGGGAGGGGACTATGGCTACACCTTC. As protein: CATGGGDYGYTF.

This clonotype was detected ten times or more. The chain recombines TRBV7-9 with TRBJ2-6; no reliable D call. Trimming removed 0 bases at V and 0 bases at J, with 6 bases between. Germline loops: CDR1 SEHNR, CDR2 FQNEAQ (reference sequence). The CDR3 loop spans 16 amino acids. In DNA form, the CDR3 reads TGTGCCAGCAGCTTAGCATCGAGCTCTGGGGCCAACGTCCTGACTTTC. Its protein is CASSLASSSGANVLTF. Full variable domain (missing parts from reference TRBV7-9 and TRBJ2-6): DTGVSQNPRHKITKRGQNVTFRCDPISEHNRLYWYRQTLGQGPEFLTYFQNEAQLEKSRLLSDRFSAERPKGSFSTLEIQRTEQGDSAMYLCASSLASSSGANVLTFGAGSRLTVL.

In regard to this clonotype: A much bigger clone sits one base away, suggesting this may be a read error. The J gene is TRBJ2-2, the V gene TRBV5-5; unclear D gene. Trimming pared 4 bases from V and 5 bases from J, leaving 6 bases between. Germline assignment: CDR1 SGHKS and CDR2 YYEKEE (reference sequence). The CDR3 spans 12 residues. CDR3 sequence (DNA): TGTGCCAGCAGCCTAGAGACCGGGGAGCTGTTTTTT. This sequence encodes CASSLETGELFF.

In regard to this clonotype: A much larger clone lies one base from this, so it may be a read error. This sequence joins TRBV7-2 and TRBJ2-7, with 12 bases lining up with TRBD2. V trimming: 1 base; J trimming: 7 bases; junction bases outside the gene matches: 8. This CDR3 has 16 residues. The germline CDR1 and CDR2 sequences are SGHTA and FQGNSA. The CDR3 loop is CASSLESSGRANEQYF. The DNA for the CDR3 is TGTGCCAGCAGCTTAGAATCTAGCGGGAGGGCGAATGAGCAGTACTTC.

As for this clonotype: This likely traces to a read error, being one base from a far larger clone. The chain recombines TRBV6-6 with TRBJ2-3; D is uncertain. CDR3 length equals 15 residues. From germline, CDR1 is MNHNY and CDR2 SVGAGI (reference sequence). V lost 7 bases, J lost 4 bases, and 18 bases lay in between. The DNA of the CDR3 is TGTGCCAGCACCATTGGGCCGGCAATCCCAGATACGCAGTATTTT. Protein sequence: CASTIGPAIPDTQYF.

The CDR3 DNA is TGTGCCAGCAGCGGCGGGAGCCCCCGCTACGAGCAGTACTTC. It encodes CASSGGSPRYEQYF. The chain links TRBV7-8 to TRBJ2-7; 7 nucleotides line up with TRBD2. The V segment lost 5 bases and the J segment 3 bases; nucleotides outside the gene matches: 7. Germline CDR1 is SGHVS and CDR2 is FQNEAQ. This CDR3 is built from 14 residues.

This clonotype has only one observation. This sequence joins TRBV16 and TRBJ2-7; 7 nucleotides match TRBD1. This CDR3 spans 14 amino acids. Germline values: CDR1 KGHSY, CDR2 FQNENV. The ends lost 2 bases at V and 5 bases at J; junction bases unmatched: 6. CDR3 nucleotide sequence: TGTGCCAGCAGCCAAAGGACAGGCAGGGACGAGCAGTACTTC. Protein: CASSQRTGRDEQYF.

A remark on this clonotype: This sequence is one base from a far larger clone and is likely a read error. This chain connects TRBV3-1 to TRBJ2-5, with TRBD2 matching over 8 bases. Germline values: CDR1 LGHDT, CDR2 YNNKEL (reference sequence). Trimming at V came to 3 bases and at J to 11 bases, leaving 11 bases not matched to a gene. The CDR3 has 14 amino acids. The CDR3 DNA reads as TGTGCCAGCAGCCAGCGGGAGGCCGGGAATGAGCAGTACTTC. Its protein is CASSQREAGNEQYF.

This clonotype occurred many times. The chain is built from TRBV7-3 and TRBJ2-1, with 8 bases identical to TRBD2. Losses at the gene ends were 3 bases for V and 3 bases for J; bases not matched to a gene: 4. The length of the CDR3 is 15 residues. Germline lookup yields CDR1 SGHTA and CDR2 FQGTGA. CDR3 sequence (DNA): TGTGCCAGCAGCTTGTCCGGGGGGGGCTACAATGAGCAGTTCTTC. Protein sequence: CASSLSGGGYNEQFF.

At least ten counts were recorded for this clonotype. V is TRBV9 and J is TRBJ2-2, with 10 nucleotides matching TRBD2. Germline V gene lookup returns CDR1 SGDLS and CDR2 YYNGEE. The V gene end was trimmed by 0 bases and the J gene end by 5 bases; junction bases not matched to a gene: 4. CDR3 length: 16 residues. CDR3 protein: CASSVAPSGRTGELFF. The CDR3 region has the DNA TGTGCCAGCAGCGTAGCTCCTAGCGGGAGAACCGGGGAGCTGTTTTTT. Filled out from reference TRBV9 and TRBJ2-2, the complete variable domain reads DSGVTQTPKHLITATGQRVTLRCSPRSGDLSVYWYQQSLDQGLQFLIQYYNGEERAKGNILERFSAQQFPDLHSELNLSSLELGDSALYFCASSVAPSGRTGELFFGEGSRLTVL.

Many counts were recorded for this clonotype. The V call is TRBV29-1, the J call TRBJ2-7, with TRBD1 as a possible D gene (5 bases). The CDR3 sequence is 12 residues long. Trimming removed 7 bases from V and 1 base from J, with 11 bases in between. Germline V gives CDR1 SQVTM, CDR2 ANQGSEA. CDR3 loop: CSASRESYEQYF. DNA for the CDR3: TGCAGCGCCAGCAGGGAATCCTACGAGCAGTACTTC.

This clonotype was found a few times. The genes are TRBV7-8 and TRBJ1-1, with D uncertain. The V end lost 8 bases, the J end lost 3 bases, and 16 bases lay between the germline ends. This CDR3 spans 14 amino acids. Germline CDR1 reads SGHVS; CDR2 reads FQNEAQ. This CDR3 reads CASWPTQTHTEAFF. In nucleotides, the CDR3 is TGTGCCAGCTGGCCAACCCAGACGCACACTGAAGCTTTCTTT. The full variable domain, with the rest looked up from reference TRBV7-8 and TRBJ1-1, is GAGVSQSPRYKVAKRGQDVALRCDPISGHVSLFWYQQALGQGPEFLTYFQNEAQLDKSGLPSDRFFAERPEGSVSTLKIQRTQQEDSAVYLCASWPTQTHTEAFFGQGTRLTVV.

This clonotype was seen many times. J is TRBJ2-5 and V is TRBV5-1; the D is unclear. This CDR3 has 16 amino acids. Germline-derived CDR1 and CDR2 are SGHRS and YFSETQ. The V and J ends lost 0 bases and 1 base respectively, with 13 bases between them. This CDR3 reads CASSLGVRRIQETQYF. The CDR3 coding sequence is TGCGCCAGCAGCTTGGGAGTCCGACGGATCCAAGAGACCCAGTACTTC. The full variable domain, completed using reference TRBV5-1 and TRBJ2-5, is KAGVTQTPRYLIKTRGQQVTLSCSPISGHRSVSWYQQTPGQGLQFLFEYFSETQRNKGNFPGRFSGRQFSNSRSEMNVSTLELGDSALYLCASSLGVRRIQETQYFGPGTRLLVL.

This clonotype was counted ten times or more. This sequence joins TRBV4-1 and TRBJ1-1, with a tentative D call TRBD1 (6 bases). The CDR3 is made up of 15 amino acids. Germline V CDR1 and CDR2: MGHRA, YSYEKL. Trimming took 2 bases from V and 1 from J, leaving 11 bases between them. Written as DNA, the CDR3 is TGCGCCAGCAGCCAAAAGGGGGGGGGGAACACTGAAGCTTTCTTT. Its protein is CASSQKGGGNTEAFF.